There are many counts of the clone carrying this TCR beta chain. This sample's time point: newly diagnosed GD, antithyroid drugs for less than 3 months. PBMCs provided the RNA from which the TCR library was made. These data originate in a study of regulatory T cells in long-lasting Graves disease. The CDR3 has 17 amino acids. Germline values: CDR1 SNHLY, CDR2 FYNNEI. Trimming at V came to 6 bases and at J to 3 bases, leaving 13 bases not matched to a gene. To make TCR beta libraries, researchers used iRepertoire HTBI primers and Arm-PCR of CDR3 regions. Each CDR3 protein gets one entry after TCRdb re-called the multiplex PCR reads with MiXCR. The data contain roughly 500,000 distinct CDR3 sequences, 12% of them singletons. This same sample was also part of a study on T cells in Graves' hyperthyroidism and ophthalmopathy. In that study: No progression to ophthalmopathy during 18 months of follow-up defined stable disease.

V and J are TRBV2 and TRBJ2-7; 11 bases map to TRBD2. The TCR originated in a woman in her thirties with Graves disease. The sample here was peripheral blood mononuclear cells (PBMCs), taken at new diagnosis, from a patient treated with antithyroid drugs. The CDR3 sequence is CASRTGQGLAGGYEQYF. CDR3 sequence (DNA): TGTGCCAGCAGGACGGGACAGGGTCTAGCGGGAGGCTACGAGCAGTACTTC.